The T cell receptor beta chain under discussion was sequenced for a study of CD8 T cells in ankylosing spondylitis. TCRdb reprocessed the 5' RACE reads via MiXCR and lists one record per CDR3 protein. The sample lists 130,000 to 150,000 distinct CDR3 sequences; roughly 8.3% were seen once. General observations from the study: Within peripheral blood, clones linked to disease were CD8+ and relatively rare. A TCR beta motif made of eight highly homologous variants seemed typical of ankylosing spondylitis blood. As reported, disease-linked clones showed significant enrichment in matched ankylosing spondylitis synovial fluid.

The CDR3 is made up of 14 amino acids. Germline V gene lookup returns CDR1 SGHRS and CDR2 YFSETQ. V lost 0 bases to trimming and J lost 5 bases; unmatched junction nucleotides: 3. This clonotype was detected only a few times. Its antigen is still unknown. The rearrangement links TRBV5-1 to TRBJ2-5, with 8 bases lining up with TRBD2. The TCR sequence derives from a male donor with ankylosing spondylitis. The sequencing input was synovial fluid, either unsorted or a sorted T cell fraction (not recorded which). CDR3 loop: CASSLGPSGETQYF. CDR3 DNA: TGCGCCAGCAGCTTGGGTCCTAGCGGGGAGACCCAGTACTTC.